Sequencing of this T cell receptor beta chain was carried out in a study of T cell responses to AZD1222 COVID-19 vaccine. Deletions cut 8 bases from V and 0 bases from J, with 12 bases between. The germline V gene encodes CDR1 LNHDA and CDR2 SQIVND (reference sequence). The CDR3 contains 14 residues. This clone was detected once. Here immunoSEQ multiplex PCR was the method, and the copy in TCRdb shows in-frame clones only, minus some. The table records under 150,000 clones, over 75% of them present only once. V and J are TRBV19 and TRBJ2-3; perhaps TRBD2 as D (5 bases). Sequenced here: peripheral blood, sampled 28 days after the second dose of the MenACWY control vaccine. The TCR comes from an adult who received the MenACWY meningococcal vaccine as a control. The CDR3 region is CASRVGLSTDTQYF. DNA of the CDR3: TGTGCCAGTCGGGTAGGACTGAGCACAGATACGCAGTATTTT. Variable domain in full (rest from reference TRBV19 and TRBJ2-3): DGGITQSPKYLFRKEGQNVTLSCEQNLNHDAMYWYRQDPGQGLRLIYYSQIVNDFQKGDIAEGYSVSREKKESFPLTVTSAQKNPTAFYLCASRVGLSTDTQYFGPGTRLTVL.